There are many counts of the clone carrying this T cell receptor beta chain. Antigen: not known. TCRdb called the 5' RACE reads again in MiXCR, with one record for every CDR3 protein. The data show about 16,000 distinct CDR3 sequences, around 5% seen once. The data were obtained in a study of spatial heterogeneity in lung cancer. Study background: Counts of TCR transcripts in tumor regions tracked strongly with a T cell module score that came from matched bulk RNA-seq.

Study-level results: Ubiquitous expanded TCR counts tracked ubiquitous nonsynonymous mutations; regional expanded TCR counts tracked regional nonsynonymous mutations. Tracking of tumor mutation counts was seen in expanded intratumoral alpha and beta TCR counts.

With V trimmed by 3 bases and J by 0 bases, 7 bases remained unmatched. The CDR3 consists of 18 residues. From germline, CDR1 is SGDLS and CDR2 YYNGEE. The time point: sample taken at primary tumor resection. Patients with untreated early-stage non-small cell lung cancer, numbering more than 55, were the donors. The sequenced material consisted of unsorted whole RNA from tumor, nontumor lung or frozen PBMC. This TCR came from a female donor with early-stage non-small cell lung cancer. The material was lung tumor tissue, obtained at surgery. This chain connects TRBV9 to TRBJ2-1; 12 nucleotides agree with TRBD1. CDR3 sequence reads: CASSEGTGGRSSYNEQFF. The DNA of the CDR3 is TGTGCCAGCAGCGAGGGGACAGGGGGCCGGAGCTCCTACAATGAGCAGTTCTTC.